This TCR beta chain was found in a study of tissue T cells after allogeneic stem cell transplantation. Details on this clone: No antigen is known for it.

TCRbeta CDR3 was sequenced at survey depth with template counts. Libraries were prepared by immunoSEQ multiplex PCR; TCRdb keeps only in-frame clonotypes and omits some of them. Of fewer than 30,000 clones listed, 70% to 75% are singletons. V was trimmed by 4 bases and J by 4 bases, leaving 11 bases between them. The V gene's germline CDR1 is SGHRS and CDR2 YFSETQ. CDR3 size: 14 residues. Study-wide results and caveats: Tissue-detected TCR repertoire was only partly captured by blood and spleen T cells. Some tissue clones might be persisting host cells; their alloreactivity or antigen specificity was not determined. Few T cell clones were shared across patients, but motif clusters showed tissue-specific shared signatures.

This clonotype originated in a female donor older than 55 with lung cancer. Sequenced here: tissue from the ileum, sampled at autopsy. This sequence joins TRBV5-1 and TRBJ1-4; possibly TRBD1 for D (6 bases). The CDR3 region is CASSREGGNEKLFF. In DNA form, the CDR3 reads TGCGCCAGCAGCCGGGAGGGGGGTAATGAAAAACTGTTTTTT.